Below, 5 T cell receptor beta chains from the same sample are listed, as sequenced in a study of breast tumors, draining lymph nodes, adjacent tissues. One entry per CDR3 protein, called by TCRdb with MiXCR from the multiplex PCR reads. The data hold about 130,000 distinct CDR3 sequences, with just under 20% observed a single time. The lymph nodes were axillary draining lymph nodes from breast cancer patients. What was sequenced was axillary lymph node tissue. These receptor sequences come from a female donor with breast cancer. Some clones in this sample may be carry-over from other donors' samples.

Concerning this clonotype: A much more abundant neighbour one base away suggests this may be a read error. The chain is built from TRBV10-3 and TRBJ2-2, with TRBD2 matching 12 bases. Germline CDR1 is ENHRY and CDR2 is SYGVKD. This CDR3 region has 20 residues. As DNA, the CDR3 is TGTGCCATCAGTGAGTCGTTCGGACTAGCGGGGTTCGCGAACACCGGGGAGCTGTCTTTT. Amino acid sequence: CAISESFGLAGFANTGELSF.

This chain uses TRBV7-2 with TRBJ1-4, with D perhaps matching TRBD1 (5 bases). This CDR3 contains 14 residues. The germline V gene has CDR1 SGHTA and CDR2 FQGNSA. V lost 5 bases to trimming and J lost 7 bases, with 14 bases between them. The CDR3 region is CASSAAGTGEKLFF. In DNA, the CDR3 is TGTGCCAGCAGCGCTGCAGGAACAGGTGAAAAACTGTTTTTT. The full variable domain, completed using reference TRBV7-2 and TRBJ1-4, is GAGVSQSPSNKVTEKGKDVELRCDPISGHTALYWYRQSLGQGLEFLIYFQGNSAPDKSGLPSDRFSAERTGGSVSTLTIQRTQQEDSAVYLCASSAAGTGEKLFFGSGTQLSVL.

This clonotype was counted ten times or more. The chain recombines TRBV29-1 with TRBJ2-1; the D is unclear. V lost 2 bases and J 7 bases, leaving 6 bases between the germline ends. CDR3 size: 11 residues. Germline V gene lookup returns CDR1 SQVTM and CDR2 ANQGSEA. This chain's CDR3 is CSVEMGNEQFF. The CDR3 DNA follows: TGCAGCGTTGAAATGGGGAATGAGCAGTTCTTC.

This clonotype has at least ten counts. The rearrangement joins TRBV5-1 to TRBJ2-5; TRBD2 matches 7 bases. Trimming took 5 bases from V and 0 from J; bases not matched to a gene: 10. The V gene's germline CDR1 is SGHRS and CDR2 YFSETQ. The CDR3 covers 16 residues. Here the CDR3 reads CASSKGTNWYQETQYF. The CDR3 DNA reads as TGCGCCAGCAGTAAAGGGACTAACTGGTACCAAGAGACCCAGTACTTC.

This clonotype was detected many times. The V gene is TRBV18, the J gene TRBJ2-1; D is possibly TRBD1 (6 bases). Germline loops: CDR1 KGHSH, CDR2 LQKENI. The CDR3 has 13 residues. V lost 5 bases to trimming and J lost 5 bases, with 10 bases between them. CDR3 in amino acids: CASSSDRHNEQFF. Here the CDR3 DNA reads TGTGCCAGCTCATCCGACAGGCACAATGAGCAGTTCTTC.